Following are 14 T cell receptor beta chains from one sample sequenced in a study of blood T cells in healthy people across ages. Next came a second PCR, run for about 7 to 12 cycles, which used a sample-barcoded 5' primer along with a J-beta primer mix. TCRdb re-called the 5' RACE reads with MiXCR, one entry per CDR3 protein. The repertoire consists of about 1.6 million distinct CDR3 sequences, with about 35% occurring once and the leading ten covering roughly 12%. Sequencing used blood. The source of these receptors is a woman aged 30 to 39 in good health.

The chain combines TRBV3-1 with TRBJ1-1; D gene uncertain. Germline V gene data show CDR1 as LGHDT and CDR2 as YNNKEL (reference sequence). The CDR3 totals 13 residues. V was shortened by 1 base and J by 11 bases, with 14 bases between the two germline ends. DNA of the CDR3: TGTGCCAGCAGCCAAGCTCAGCGGATAGGCGCTTTCTTT. Residues: CASSQAQRIGAFF.

This clonotype occurred once. J is TRBJ2-5 and V is TRBV28; a weak D match, TRBD2 (6 bases). Germline V gene sequence: CDR1 MDHEN, CDR2 SYDVKM. The V and J ends lost 10 bases and 11 bases respectively, with 23 bases between them. The CDR3 has 13 residues. The CDR3 DNA sequence: TGTGCCACCTCGGAGGGCCATCTTGGAGAGCAGTACTTC. Encoded protein: CATSEGHLGEQYF.

This rearrangement joins TRBV19 to TRBJ2-6; D ambiguous. The V gene lost 4 bases and the J gene lost 0 bases, with 7 bases spanning the gap. Germline-derived CDR1 and CDR2 are LNHDA and SQIVND (reference sequence). The CDR3 length is 15 residues. CDR3 amino acids: CASSTHSSGANVLTF. The CDR3 DNA sequence: TGTGCCAGTAGTACTCACAGCTCTGGGGCCAACGTCCTGACTTTC.

This sequence joins TRBV2 and TRBJ2-3; the D is unclear. The CDR3 has 14 amino acids. The germline gives CDR1 SNHLY, CDR2 FYNNEI. With 3 bases removed from V and 2 bases from J, the gap between germline ends came to 9 bases. Here the CDR3 DNA reads TGTGCCAGCAGTGACGGGCCGATCACAGATACGCAGTATTTT. Translation gives CASSDGPITDTQYF.

For the CDR3, the DNA is TGCAGTGCTAGAGATCCTAAGACACGGGCGGGCACCGGGGAGCTGTTTTTT. Amino acid sequence: CSARDPKTRAGTGELFF. The chain is built from TRBV20-1 and TRBJ2-2; TRBD2 might be the D (5 bases). Germline V gives CDR1 DFQATT, CDR2 SNEGSKA (reference sequence). The V end was cut by 0 bases, the J end by 4 bases, with 18 bases between. The CDR3 has 17 residues.

This clonotype was detected a few times. The chain joins TRBV7-3 to TRBJ2-7, with D perhaps matching TRBD2 (8 bases). With 2 bases removed from V and 4 bases from J, the gap between germline ends came to 12 bases. This CDR3 contains 14 residues. Germline-derived CDR1 and CDR2 are SGHTA and FQGTGA. CDR3 DNA: TGTGCCAGCAGCTTAGCGGGGGGACAGTACGAGCAGTACTTC. As protein: CASSLAGGQYEQYF.

The rearrangement links TRBV29-1 to TRBJ2-3; weak D call: TRBD2 (5 bases). Germline V gene lookup returns CDR1 SQVTM and CDR2 ANQGSEA. Trimming stripped 6 bases from V and 1 base from J, with 11 bases between. The CDR3 contains 13 residues. The CDR3 loop reads CSVDPRGTDTQYF. The DNA for the CDR3 is TGCAGCGTGGACCCGCGGGGCACAGATACGCAGTATTTT.

J is TRBJ2-3 and V is TRBV20-1; the match to TRBD2 covers 8 bases. CDR1 DFQATT and CDR2 SNEGSKA come from the germline V gene (reference sequence). The CDR3 runs to 15 residues. After removal of 4 bases from V and 6 bases from J, the junction contained 12 bases not matched to a gene. The CDR3 DNA follows: TGCAGTGCTACGGGGGTAGCGGGGTTATCTGATACGCAGTATTTT. This encodes CSATGVAGLSDTQYF.

This clonotype came up a few times. The CDR3 nucleotides read TGTGCCAGCTCACCAAGCTCTACAGGGAAAGAGACCCAGTACTTC. Protein sequence: CASSPSSTGKETQYF. The chain carries TRBV18 and TRBJ2-5, with TRBD1 as a possible D gene (6 bases). Trimming stripped 2 bases from V and 3 bases from J, with 13 bases between. The CDR3 sequence is 15 residues long. The V gene's germline CDR1 is KGHSH and CDR2 LQKENI.

This chain connects TRBV20-1 to TRBJ1-2; no clear D. V shed 0 bases and J shed 5 bases, with 13 bases lying between them. Germline CDR1 and CDR2: DFQATT and SNEGSKA (reference sequence). CDR3 size: 14 residues. The CDR3, as DNA: TGCAGTGCTAGAGATTGGGCACCTGGATATGGCTACACCTTC. Its translation: CSARDWAPGYGYTF.

The table lists this clonotype with a count of one. The rearrangement joins TRBV20-1 to TRBJ2-2; 9 bases match TRBD1. The CDR3 totals 19 residues. Germline CDR1 DFQATT, CDR2 SNEGSKA (reference sequence). After removal of 4 bases from V and 0 bases from J, the junction contained 15 bases not matched to a gene. CDR3 nucleotides: TGCAGTGCTAACTCGGGACAGGGAATTCCCCCGTCGAACACCGGGGAGCTGTTTTTT. Translation gives CSANSGQGIPPSNTGELFF.

As regards this clonotype: The junction does not match germline at one end; this may be a read error. V usage is TRBV7-8 and J usage is TRBJ2-3; unclear D gene. The CDR3 has 17 residues. CDR1 SGHVS and CDR2 FQNEAQ come from the germline V gene. This chain's CDR3 is CANSQPRGIGYTDTQYF. As DNA, the CDR3 is TGTGCCAACAGCCAGCCCAGAGGAATTGGGTACACAGATACGCAGTATTTT.

V is TRBV6-5 and J is TRBJ2-1; 10 bases map to TRBD2. The junction had 9 bases not matched to a gene; V was cut back by 6 bases and J by 7 bases. Germline CDR1 is MNHEY and CDR2 is SVGAGI. This CDR3 contains 15 residues. DNA of the CDR3: TGTGCCAGCAGAAAGAGCGGGAGGGCCGGGAATGAGCAGTTCTTC. Translated, it gives CASRKSGRAGNEQFF.

This clonotype came up a few times. The chain has TRBV12-3 or TRBV12-4 and TRBJ2-7; possible D gene TRBD2, 5 bases. This CDR3 region has 12 residues. V lost 10 bases to trimming and J lost 2 bases, with 12 bases between them. CDR3 coding DNA: TGTGCCATTAAGACGGGGACCTACGAGCAGTACTTC. This sequence encodes CAIKTGTYEQYF.